This paragraph covers one T cell receptor beta chain sequence. The data originate from a study of blood T cell repertoires in COVID-19. V shed 3 bases and J shed 0 bases, with 14 bases lying between them. The CDR3 spans 16 residues. Germline CDR1 is LNHDA and CDR2 is SQIVND (reference sequence). Using immunoSEQ multiplex PCR, the repertoire was profiled, and TCRdb retains in-frame clones only, with some absent. The profile covers a few hundred thousand clones, with about 88% appearing a single time and about 4.6% taken by the ten largest. The chain employs TRBV19 and TRBJ1-1; D possibly corresponds to TRBD1 (5 bases). The sequence derives from a woman aged 40-49 years who had recovered from COVID-19. The sample consisted of peripheral blood. The DNA of the CDR3 is TGTGCCAGTAGTATGAGTCCCGGGGGTTTGAACACTGAAGCTTTCTTT. As protein: CASSMSPGGLNTEAFF.